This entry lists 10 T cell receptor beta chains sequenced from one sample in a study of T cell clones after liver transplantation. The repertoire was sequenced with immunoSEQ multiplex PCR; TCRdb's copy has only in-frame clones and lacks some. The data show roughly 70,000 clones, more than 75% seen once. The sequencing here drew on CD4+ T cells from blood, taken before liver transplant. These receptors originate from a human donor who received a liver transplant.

In DNA, the CDR3 is TGTGCCAGCAGCACCGGGACTAGCGGGCGGCCGGAGCAGTTCTTC. Its protein is CASSTGTSGRPEQFF. The chain carries TRBV5-4 and TRBJ2-1; 12 bases are shared with TRBD2. CDR1 is SGHNT and CDR2 is YYREEE in the germline V gene (reference sequence). CDR3 size: 15 residues. V dropped 4 bases and J dropped 10; count of bases not matched to a gene: 9.

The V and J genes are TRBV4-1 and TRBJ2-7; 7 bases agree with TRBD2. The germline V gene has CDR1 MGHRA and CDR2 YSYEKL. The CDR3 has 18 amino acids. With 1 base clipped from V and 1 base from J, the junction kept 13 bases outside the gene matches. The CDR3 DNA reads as TGCGCCAGCAGCCAAGGTCTTAGGCGGCGGGAGTGGTCCTACGAGCAGTACTTC. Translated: CASSQGLRRREWSYEQYF.

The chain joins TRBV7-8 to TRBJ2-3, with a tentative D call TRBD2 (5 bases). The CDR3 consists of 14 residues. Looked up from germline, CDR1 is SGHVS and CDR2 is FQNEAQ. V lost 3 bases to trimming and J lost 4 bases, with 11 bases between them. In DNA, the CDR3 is TGTGCCAGCAGCTTGAGTAGCGTCGCAGATACGCAGTATTTT. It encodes CASSLSSVADTQYF.

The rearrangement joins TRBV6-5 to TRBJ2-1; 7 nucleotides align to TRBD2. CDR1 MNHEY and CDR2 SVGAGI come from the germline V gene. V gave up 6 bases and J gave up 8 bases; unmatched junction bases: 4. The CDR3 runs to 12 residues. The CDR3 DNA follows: TGTGCCAGCAGCCCTGCGGGGGATGAGCAGTTCTTC. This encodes CASSPAGDEQFF.

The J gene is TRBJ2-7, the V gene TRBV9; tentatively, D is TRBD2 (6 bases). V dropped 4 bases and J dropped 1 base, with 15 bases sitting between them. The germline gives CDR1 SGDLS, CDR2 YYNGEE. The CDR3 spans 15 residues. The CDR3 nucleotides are TGTGCCAGCAGCCGTTTTGAGCGGGCGTCCTACGAGCAGTACTTC. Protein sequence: CASSRFERASYEQYF. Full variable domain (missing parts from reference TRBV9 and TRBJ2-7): DSGVTQTPKHLITATGQRVTLRCSPRSGDLSVYWYQQSLDQGLQFLIQYYNGEERAKGNILERFSAQQFPDLHSELNLSSLELGDSALYFCASSRFERASYEQYFGPGTRLTVT.

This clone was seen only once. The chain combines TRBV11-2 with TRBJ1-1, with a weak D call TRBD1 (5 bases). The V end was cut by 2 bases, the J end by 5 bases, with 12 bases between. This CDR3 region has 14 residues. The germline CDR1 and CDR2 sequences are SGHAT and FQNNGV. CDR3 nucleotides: TGTGCCAGCAGCTTAAAGGAGGGGAATACTGAAGCTTTCTTT. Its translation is CASSLKEGNTEAFF.

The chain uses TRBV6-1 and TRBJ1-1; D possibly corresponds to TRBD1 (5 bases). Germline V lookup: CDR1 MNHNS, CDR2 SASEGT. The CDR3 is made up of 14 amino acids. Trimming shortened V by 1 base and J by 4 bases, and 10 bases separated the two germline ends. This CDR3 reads CASSEGGASTEAFF. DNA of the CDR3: TGTGCCAGCAGTGAAGGAGGGGCGAGCACTGAAGCTTTCTTT.

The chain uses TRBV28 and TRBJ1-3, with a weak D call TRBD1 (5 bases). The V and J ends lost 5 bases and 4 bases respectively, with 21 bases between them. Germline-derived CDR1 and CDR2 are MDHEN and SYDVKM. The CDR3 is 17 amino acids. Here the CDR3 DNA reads TGTGCCAGCAGTCCGTCAAGAGGGCAGGGTGTCGGAAACACCATATATTTT. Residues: CASSPSRGQGVGNTIYF.

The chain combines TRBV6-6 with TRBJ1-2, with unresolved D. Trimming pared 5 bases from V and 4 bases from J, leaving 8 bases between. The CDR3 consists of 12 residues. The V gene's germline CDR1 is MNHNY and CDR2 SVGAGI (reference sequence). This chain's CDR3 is CASSRPTYGYTF. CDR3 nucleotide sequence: TGTGCCAGCAGTCGACCGACCTATGGCTACACCTTC.

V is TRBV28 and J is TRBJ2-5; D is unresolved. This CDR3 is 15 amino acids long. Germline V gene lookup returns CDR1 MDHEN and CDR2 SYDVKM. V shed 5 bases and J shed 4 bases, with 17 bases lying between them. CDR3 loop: CASSLIGRKAETQYF. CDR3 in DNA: TGTGCCAGCAGTCTAATAGGCAGAAAGGCAGAGACCCAGTACTTC.